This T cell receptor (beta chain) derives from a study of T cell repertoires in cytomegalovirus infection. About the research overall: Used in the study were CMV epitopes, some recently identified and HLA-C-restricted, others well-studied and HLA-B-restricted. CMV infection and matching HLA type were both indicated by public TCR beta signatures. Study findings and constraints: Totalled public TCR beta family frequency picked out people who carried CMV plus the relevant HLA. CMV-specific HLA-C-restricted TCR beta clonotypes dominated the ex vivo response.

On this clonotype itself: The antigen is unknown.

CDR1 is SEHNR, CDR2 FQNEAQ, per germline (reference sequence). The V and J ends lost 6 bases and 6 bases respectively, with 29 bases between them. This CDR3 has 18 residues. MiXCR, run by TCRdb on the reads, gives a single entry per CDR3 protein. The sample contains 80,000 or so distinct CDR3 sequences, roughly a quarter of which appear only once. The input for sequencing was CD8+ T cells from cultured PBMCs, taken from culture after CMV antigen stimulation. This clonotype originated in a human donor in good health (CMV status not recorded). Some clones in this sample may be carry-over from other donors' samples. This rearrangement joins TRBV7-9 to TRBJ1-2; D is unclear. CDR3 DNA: TGTGCCAGCAGTCCCTGCGGACCTGGGTGTGAGGGTACTAATGGCTACACCTTC. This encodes CASSPCGPGCEGTNGYTF. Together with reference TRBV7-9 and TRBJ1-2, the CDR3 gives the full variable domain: DTGVSQNPRHKITKRGQNVTFRCDPISEHNRLYWYRQTLGQGPEFLTYFQNEAQLEKSRLLSDRFSAERPKGSFSTLEIQRTEQGDSAMYLCASSPCGPGCEGTNGYTFGSGTRLTVV.